This entry features one TCR beta chain sequence. These data are taken from a study of blood T cell repertoires in COVID-19. In the study overall: The United States, Italy and Spain provided the acute and convalescent COVID-19 samples.

Adults between roughly 18 and 90 years of age took part from 24 US areas. Clinical history reported by participants formed the basis on which cohorts were assigned. This CDR3 spans 13 amino acids. The V gene's germline CDR1 is DFQATT and CDR2 SNEGSKA (reference sequence). V was trimmed by 3 bases and J by 6 bases, leaving 15 bases between them. In the original processing: The assay estimated nucleated cells by amplifying reference gene primers. TCRdb keeps only in-frame clones here, not all; method: immunoSEQ multiplex PCR. V, J and clone size reflect that table, while D and trimming were determined from the DNA. The sample consists of a few hundred thousand clones, nearly 90% of them appearing once.

The sequenced material came from PBMCs or T cells enriched from blood (not recorded which). The chain has TRBV20-1 and TRBJ2-7; D is perhaps TRBD1 (6 bases). This TCR came from a young man who had been exposed to COVID-19. CDR3 bases: TGCAGTGCTAGTGGACAGCCTTATGGCGAGCAGTACTTC. It yields the protein CSASGQPYGEQYF.